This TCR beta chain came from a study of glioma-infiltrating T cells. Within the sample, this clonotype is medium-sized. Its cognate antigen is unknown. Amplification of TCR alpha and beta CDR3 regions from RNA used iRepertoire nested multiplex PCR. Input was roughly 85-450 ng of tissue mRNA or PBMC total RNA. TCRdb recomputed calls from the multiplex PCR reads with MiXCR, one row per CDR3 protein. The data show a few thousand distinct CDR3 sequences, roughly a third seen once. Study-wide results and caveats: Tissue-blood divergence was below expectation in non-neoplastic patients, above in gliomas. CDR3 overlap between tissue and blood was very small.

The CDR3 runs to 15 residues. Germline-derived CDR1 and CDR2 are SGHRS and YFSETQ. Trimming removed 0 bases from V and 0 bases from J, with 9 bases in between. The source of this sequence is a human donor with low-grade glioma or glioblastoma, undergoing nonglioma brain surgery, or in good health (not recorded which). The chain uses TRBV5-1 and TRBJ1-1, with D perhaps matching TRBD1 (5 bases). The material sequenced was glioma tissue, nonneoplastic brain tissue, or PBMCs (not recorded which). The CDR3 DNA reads TGCGCCAGCAGCTTGGCAAGGGGCATGAACACTGAAGCTTTCTTT. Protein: CASSLARGMNTEAFF.